This T cell receptor (beta chain) was sequenced in a study of blood T cell repertoires in COVID-19 (dated by TCRdb to about 2020). Describing the broader study: Samples from collaborators originated in the United States, Italy and Spain and spanned both the acute and convalescent phases of COVID-19. Sample metadata almost always included a de-identified subject ID, COVID-19 status, age in years and sex. The dataset comprised deeply sampled blood TCRbeta repertoires from subjects exposed to, actively infected with, or recovered from COVID-19. The repertoires were made available in a free public database intended to serve as a resource for research on the immune response to SARS-CoV-2. The material from the prospective study consisted of cDNA or gDNA derived from T cells, B-cell-depleted T cells, or PBMCs. The samples were drawn from two sources: the first 160 participants of the ongoing ImmuneRACE study, and approximately 1,300 subjects contributed by 6 global collaborators. HLA class I and class II types, where available, came from metadata supplied by the sample provider rather than from assay-based typing.

From the cysteine through the phenylalanine, the CDR3 covers 15 amino acids. The read is trimmed to its CDR3 DNA, 45 bases read in frame from base 1. CDR1 and CDR2, per the germline V gene, are MNHEY and SVGAGI. V loses 6 bases of germline sequence and J loses 4 bases, and the interval between the two ends is 18 bases. Participants in the prospective study were aged 18 to 89 years, lived in about two dozen United States geographic areas, and enrolled through a virtual design. In the prospective study, cohorts were assigned on the basis of participant-reported clinical history obtained from a screening survey and a study questionnaire. For ImmuneRACE Cohort 3, a participant was defined as recovered based on two consecutive negative NP/OP PCR tests, clearance by a healthcare professional, or resolution of symptoms. Mobile phlebotomists in the prospective study collected whole blood, serum and a nasopharyngeal or oropharyngeal swab from every participant. Participants in the prospective study had the option to provide additional blood draws and questionnaires over a roughly 2-month period. Prospective study blood samples were shipped either frozen or at room temperature before DNA extraction.

TCRbeta CDR3 regions were amplified from genomic DNA using the immunoSEQ Assay, a bias-controlled multiplex PCR. The study's processing was this. The number of nucleated cells in each sample was estimated from the amplification of reference gene primers within the assay. Sequence reads were collapsed and filtered to measure the absolute abundance of every unique TCRbeta CDR3 rearrangement. For each sample, productive Simpson clonality was calculated as the square root of Simpson's diversity index across productive rearrangements. TCRdb stores this immuneACCESS table with in-frame sequences only. Part of the clones is absent; in the studies checked, under half of the shortfall reflects unresolved V genes, and no reason is known for the rest. The D gene and trimming were derived from the DNA, and the V and J assignments and clone size from that table. This sample lists approximately 470,000 clones; around 90% were detected once. The ten most abundant clones make up about 0.75% of the sample.

The full study reports these points: The quantity of clinical and demographic metadata differed by source and by participant and was supplied without curation.

For this clone: Its antigen is still unknown. No base qualities exist here, and no much larger clone lies one base off it.

The chain couples TRBV6-5 to TRBJ1-1; TRBD1 is perhaps the D gene, given 5 matching bases. The clonotype was recovered from a woman aged 18-29 years who had recovered from COVID-19. Sequencing input: PBMCs or T cells enriched from blood (not recorded which). The sequenced DNA is TGTGCCAGCAGACGGTCGGGGGGGAGCGGCACTGAAGCTTTCTTT. It translates as CASRRSGGSGTEAFF.